One sample yielded the 6 T cell receptor beta chains listed below, sequenced in a study of CD8 T cells in ankylosing spondylitis. TCRdb used MiXCR to reprocess the 5' RACE reads, holding one entry per CDR3 protein. The sample includes under 400,000 distinct CDR3 sequences, roughly 12% of them seen just once. Sequencing used blood, either unsorted or a sorted T cell fraction (not recorded which). These receptors all come from a female donor with ankylosing spondylitis or in good health (not recorded which).

This chain links TRBV19 with TRBJ1-2, with 7 positions matching TRBD1. V lost 4 bases to trimming and J lost 6 bases; unmatched junction nucleotides: 8. In germline, CDR1 is LNHDA, CDR2 SQIVND (reference sequence). The CDR3 totals 14 residues. CDR3 loop: CASSTQGIDDGYTF. The CDR3 DNA follows: TGTGCCAGTAGTACACAGGGGATTGACGATGGCTACACCTTC.

The chain couples TRBV2 to TRBJ2-2; D is undetermined. The germline V gene encodes CDR1 SNHLY and CDR2 FYNNEI. The CDR3 is made up of 15 amino acids. Trimming removed 2 bases from V and 5 bases from J, with 12 bases in between. CDR3 sequence reads: CASSESPGGTGELFF. DNA for the CDR3: TGTGCCAGCAGTGAATCCCCGGGTGGGACCGGGGAGCTGTTTTTT.

As concerns this clonotype: A read error may be the cause here, since a much bigger clone is one base away. The chain combines TRBV12-3 or TRBV12-4 with TRBJ2-1; D gene uncertain. The CDR3 extends over 13 amino acids. CDR3 protein: CASSFMDHNKQFF. The CDR3 DNA sequence: TGTGCCAGCAGTTTTATGGACCACAATAAGCAGTTCTTC.

This clonotype was picked up many times. The chain couples TRBV12-3 or TRBV12-4 to TRBJ2-7; D is undetermined. The length of the CDR3 is 12 residues. Trimming took off 6 bases at V and 6 bases at J, with 12 bases between the two ends. The CDR3 region is CASRPNLGEQYF. DNA of the CDR3: TGTGCCAGCAGGCCAAATTTGGGCGAGCAGTACTTC.

The chain recombines TRBV30 with TRBJ2-6; 7 bases line up with TRBD1. The germline gives CDR1 GTSNPN, CDR2 SVGIG (reference sequence). The V gene end was trimmed by 3 bases and the J gene end by 3 bases; junction bases not matched to a gene: 5. CDR3 size: 15 residues. As DNA, the CDR3 is TGTGCCTGGAGGAATAGGGGGCTTGGGGCCAACGTCCTGACTTTC. Amino acid sequence: CAWRNRGLGANVLTF.

In this sample, this clonotype turned up a few times. The chain recombines TRBV6-1 with TRBJ2-7; 10 positions agree with TRBD1. The CDR3 is 13 amino acids. The germline CDR1 and CDR2 sequences are MNHNS and SASEGT. Trimming took 10 bases from V and 2 from J; bases not matched to a gene: 5. CDR3 bases: TGTGCCACCAGGGACAGGGGACCCTACGAGCAGTACTTC. Amino acid sequence: CATRDRGPYEQYF.